This T cell receptor (beta chain) comes out of a study of T-cell memory formation after mild COVID-19. TCRdb re-derived calls from the 5' RACE reads in MiXCR, one entry per CDR3 protein. This table has approximately 400,000 distinct CDR3 sequences, 20% to 25% appearing once. Study results and limitations: Contracting CD4+ clones sat mainly in CM and EM; CD8+ in EMRA.

This clonotype was found a few times. Its antigen remains unidentified. V was trimmed by 5 bases and J by 4 bases, leaving 13 bases between them. Germline assignment: CDR1 SEHNR and CDR2 FQNEAQ (reference sequence). The CDR3 loop spans 14 amino acids. This receptor was taken from an adult woman who had mild COVID-19 (a few samples of this study predate the infection). Cell type and time point are not known. Sequenced input: PBMCs or a T cell subset sorted from them (not recorded which). The chain combines TRBV7-9 with TRBJ2-3, with D perhaps assigned TRBD1 or TRBD2 (6 bases each). The CDR3 here is CASSAGTLADTQYF. CDR3 in DNA: TGTGCCAGCAGCGCGGGGACATTGGCAGATACGCAGTATTTT.